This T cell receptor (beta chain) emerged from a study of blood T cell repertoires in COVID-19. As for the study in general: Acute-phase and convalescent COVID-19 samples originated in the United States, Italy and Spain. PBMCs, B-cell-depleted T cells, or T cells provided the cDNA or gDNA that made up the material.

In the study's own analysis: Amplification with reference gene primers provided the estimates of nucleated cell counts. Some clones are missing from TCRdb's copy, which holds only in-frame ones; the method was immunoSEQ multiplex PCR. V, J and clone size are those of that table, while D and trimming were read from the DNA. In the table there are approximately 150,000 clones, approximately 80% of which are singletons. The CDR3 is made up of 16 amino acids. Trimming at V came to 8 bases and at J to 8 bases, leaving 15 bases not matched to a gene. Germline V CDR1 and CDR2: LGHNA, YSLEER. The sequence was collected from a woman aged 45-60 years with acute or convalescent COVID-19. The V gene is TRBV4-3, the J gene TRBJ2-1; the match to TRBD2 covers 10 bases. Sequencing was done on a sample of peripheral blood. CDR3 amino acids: CASAPQRGGWSDEQFF. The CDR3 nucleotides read TGCGCCAGCGCCCCCCAGCGGGGGGGCTGGTCGGATGAGCAGTTCTTC.